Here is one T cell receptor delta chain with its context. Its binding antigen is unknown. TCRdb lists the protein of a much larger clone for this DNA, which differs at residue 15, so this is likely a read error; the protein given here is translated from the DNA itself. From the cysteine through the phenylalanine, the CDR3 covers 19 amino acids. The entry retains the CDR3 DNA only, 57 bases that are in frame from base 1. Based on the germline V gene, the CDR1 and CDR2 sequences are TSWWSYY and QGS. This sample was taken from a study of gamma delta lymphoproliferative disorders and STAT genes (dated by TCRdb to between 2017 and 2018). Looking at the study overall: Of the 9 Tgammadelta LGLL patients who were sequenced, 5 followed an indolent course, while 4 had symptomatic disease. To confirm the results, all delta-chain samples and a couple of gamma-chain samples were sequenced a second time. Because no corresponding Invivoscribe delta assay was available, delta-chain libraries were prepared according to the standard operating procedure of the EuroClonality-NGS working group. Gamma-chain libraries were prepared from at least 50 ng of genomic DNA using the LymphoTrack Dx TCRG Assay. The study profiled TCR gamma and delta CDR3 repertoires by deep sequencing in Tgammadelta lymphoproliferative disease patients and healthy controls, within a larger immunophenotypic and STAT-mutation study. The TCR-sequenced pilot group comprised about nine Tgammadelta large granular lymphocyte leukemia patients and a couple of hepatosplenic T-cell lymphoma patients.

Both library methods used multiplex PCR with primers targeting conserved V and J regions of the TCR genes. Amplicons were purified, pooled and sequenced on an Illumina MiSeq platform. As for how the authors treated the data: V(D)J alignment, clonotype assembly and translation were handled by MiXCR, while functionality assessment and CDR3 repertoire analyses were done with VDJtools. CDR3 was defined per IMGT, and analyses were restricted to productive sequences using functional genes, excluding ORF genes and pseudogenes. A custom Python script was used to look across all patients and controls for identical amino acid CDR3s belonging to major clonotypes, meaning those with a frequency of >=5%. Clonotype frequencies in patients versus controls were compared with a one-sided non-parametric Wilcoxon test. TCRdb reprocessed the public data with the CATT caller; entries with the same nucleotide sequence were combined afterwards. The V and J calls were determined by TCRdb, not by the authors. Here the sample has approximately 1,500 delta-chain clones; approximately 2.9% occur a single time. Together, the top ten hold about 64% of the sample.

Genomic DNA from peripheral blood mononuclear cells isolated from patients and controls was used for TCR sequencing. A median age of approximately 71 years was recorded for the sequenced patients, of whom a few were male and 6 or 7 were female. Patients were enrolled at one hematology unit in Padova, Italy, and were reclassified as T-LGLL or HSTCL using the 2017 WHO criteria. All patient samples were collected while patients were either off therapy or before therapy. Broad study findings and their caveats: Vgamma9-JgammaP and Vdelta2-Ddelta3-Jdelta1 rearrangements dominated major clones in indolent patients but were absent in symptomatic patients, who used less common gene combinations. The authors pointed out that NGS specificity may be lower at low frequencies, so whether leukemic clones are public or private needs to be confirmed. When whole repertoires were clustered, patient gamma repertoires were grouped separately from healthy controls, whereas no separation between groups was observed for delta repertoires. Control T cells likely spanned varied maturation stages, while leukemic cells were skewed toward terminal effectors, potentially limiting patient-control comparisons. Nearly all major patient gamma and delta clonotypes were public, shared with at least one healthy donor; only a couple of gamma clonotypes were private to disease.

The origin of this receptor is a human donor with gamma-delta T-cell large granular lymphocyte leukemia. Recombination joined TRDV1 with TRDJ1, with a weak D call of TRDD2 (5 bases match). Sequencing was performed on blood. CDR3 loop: CALGEAAPYQPSYTEKLIF. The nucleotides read TGTGCTCTTGGGGAAGCCGCTCCCTACCAGCCTTCGTACACCGAGAAACTCATCTTT.